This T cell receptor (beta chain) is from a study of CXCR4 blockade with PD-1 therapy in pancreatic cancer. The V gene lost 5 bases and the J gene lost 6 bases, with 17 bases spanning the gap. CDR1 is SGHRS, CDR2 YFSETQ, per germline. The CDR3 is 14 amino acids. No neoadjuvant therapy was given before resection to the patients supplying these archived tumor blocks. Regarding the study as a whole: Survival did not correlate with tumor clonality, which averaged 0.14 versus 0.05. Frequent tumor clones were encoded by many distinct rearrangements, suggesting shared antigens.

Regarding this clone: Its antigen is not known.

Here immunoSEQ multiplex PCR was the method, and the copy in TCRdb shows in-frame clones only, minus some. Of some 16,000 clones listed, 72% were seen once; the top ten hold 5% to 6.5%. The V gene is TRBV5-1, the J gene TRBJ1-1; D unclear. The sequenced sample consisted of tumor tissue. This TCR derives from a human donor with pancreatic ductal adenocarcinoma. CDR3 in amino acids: CASSNGPGVPEAFF. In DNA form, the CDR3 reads TGCGCCAGCAGTAATGGACCTGGAGTCCCTGAAGCTTTCTTT.